This T cell receptor beta chain appears in the sequencing data of a study of blood T cell repertoires in COVID-19. Study as a whole: Collection of acute and convalescent COVID-19 samples took place in the United States, Italy and Spain.

Produced via immunoSEQ multiplex PCR; TCRdb's table is partial and in-frame only. The table shows about 270,000 clones, with approximately 85% occurring only once. Recruits, aged roughly 18 to 95 years, lived in under 25 US areas. Assignment of participants to cohorts was predicated upon participant-reported clinical history. Symptom resolution, clearance, or two negative PCRs marked donors in Cohort 3 as recovered. Material: PBMCs or T cells enriched from blood (not recorded which). The receptor was derived from a young woman who had recovered from COVID-19.

The DNA of the CDR3 is TGTGCCAGCAGCTTAGATGTCGGTGTCAATGAGCAGTTCTTC. It codes for CASSLDVGVNEQFF. The chain recombines TRBV11-2 with TRBJ2-1; D ambiguous. V lost 0 bases, J lost 6 bases, and 9 bases lay in between. The germline CDR1 and CDR2 sequences are SGHAT and FQNNGV. CDR3 size: 14 residues.